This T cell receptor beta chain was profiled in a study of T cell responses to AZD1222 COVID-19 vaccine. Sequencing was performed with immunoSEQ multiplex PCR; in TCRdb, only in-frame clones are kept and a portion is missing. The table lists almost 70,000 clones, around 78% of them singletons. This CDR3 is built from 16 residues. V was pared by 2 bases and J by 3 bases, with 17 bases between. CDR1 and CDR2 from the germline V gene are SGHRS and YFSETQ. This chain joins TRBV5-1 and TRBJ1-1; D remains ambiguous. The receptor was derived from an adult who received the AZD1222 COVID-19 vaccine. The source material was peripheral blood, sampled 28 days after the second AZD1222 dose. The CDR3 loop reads CASSFRSPSWDTEAFF. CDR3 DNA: TGCGCCAGCAGCTTTAGATCGCCGAGTTGGGACACTGAAGCTTTCTTT.